This T cell receptor beta chain appears in the sequencing data of a study of T cells in Graves' hyperthyroidism and ophthalmopathy. This CDR3 is built from 16 residues. The V and J ends lost 6 bases and 6 bases, in that order; junction bases with no gene match: 11. Germline V gives CDR1 MNHEY, CDR2 SVGEGT. Uncontrolled infection, other autoimmune disease, pregnancy or lactation disqualified patients from enrolment. Amplification yielded TCR beta CDR3 regions, with RNA transcripts as the source. HTBI primers were used for first-round RT-PCR of the TCR CDR3. TCRdb re-called the multiplex PCR reads through MiXCR, storing one row per CDR3 protein. Of a few hundred thousand distinct CDR3 sequences listed, under 15% are singletons.

This rearrangement joins TRBV6-2 or TRBV6-3 to TRBJ2-1, with 10 bases lining up with TRBD2. The sample consisted of blood. This receptor was taken from a woman younger than 45 with Graves' hyperthyroidism. The CDR3 nucleotides are TGTGCCAGCAGCCTAGCCCCTTGGACTAGCGGCAATGAGCAGTTCTTC. Translated, it gives CASSLAPWTSGNEQFF.